This passage covers 25 T cell receptor beta chains from one sample sequenced in a study of shared clonotypes between healthy human individuals. As defined, naive CD8 cells were CD45RO-negative and positively selected for CCR7, with terminally differentiated effector memory CD45RA+ cells excluded. Profiling relied on immunoSEQ multiplex PCR, and the TCRdb table lists in-frame clones only, not all of them. The sample lists some 2 million clones, approximately 94% seen once, with more than 0.9% in the top ten. The source material was naive CD8+ T cells sorted from blood. All receptors derive from a man younger than 35 in good health.

The table lists this clone with a count of one. The genes are TRBV6-6 and TRBJ1-1, with D unclear. V was shortened by 8 bases and J by 5 bases, with 12 bases between the two germline ends. Germline CDR1 reads MNHNY; CDR2 reads SVGAGI (reference sequence). The CDR3 has 12 residues. The CDR3 coding sequence is TGTGCCAGCGGTCCGGGAGGGACTGAAGCTTTCTTT. Translation gives CASGPGGTEAFF.

The chain combines TRBV27 with TRBJ1-1; TRBD1 is a possible D gene (6 bases). This CDR3 spans 15 amino acids. Trimming removed 6 bases from V and 3 bases from J, with 17 bases in between. Germline V CDR1 and CDR2: MNHEY, SMNVEV (reference sequence). This CDR3 reads CASRFSGEGDTEAFF. The CDR3 DNA follows: TGTGCCAGCAGGTTTTCGGGCGAGGGGGACACTGAAGCTTTCTTT.

Details on this clone: This specimen includes other DNA sequences encoding the same CDR3. The CDR3 sequence is CASSFGLNTGELFF. The CDR3 coding sequence is TGTGCCAGCAGTTTCGGACTCAACACCGGGGAGCTGTTTTTT. The gene calls are TRBV27 and TRBJ2-2; perhaps TRBD2 as D (5 bases). The germline V gene has CDR1 MNHEY and CDR2 SMNVEV (reference sequence). CDR3 size: 14 residues. V gave up 3 bases and J gave up 2 bases, with 7 bases separating them.

The J gene is TRBJ1-2, the V gene TRBV5-6; 8 nucleotides line up with TRBD1. The CDR3 extends over 16 amino acids. The germline CDR1 and CDR2 sequences are SGHDT and YYEEEE. The junction had 16 bases not matched to a gene; V was cut back by 4 bases and J by 8 bases. CDR3 in amino acids: CASSVLPGQALGGYTF. The CDR3 DNA reads as TGTGCCAGCAGCGTCCTGCCGGGACAGGCCCTTGGGGGCTACACCTTC.

The V call is TRBV29-1, the J call TRBJ2-1, with a tentative D call TRBD1 (6 bases). Trimming stripped 6 bases from V and 6 bases from J, with 12 bases between. This CDR3 has 12 residues. From germline, CDR1 is SQVTM and CDR2 ANQGSEA. CDR3 amino acids: CSVTGYLNEQFF. For the CDR3, the DNA is TGCAGCGTAACAGGGTACCTCAATGAGCAGTTCTTC.

This rearrangement joins TRBV30 to TRBJ2-6; possible D gene TRBD2, 5 bases. Germline V gene lookup returns CDR1 GTSNPN and CDR2 SVGIG (reference sequence). Trimming pared 0 bases from V and 2 bases from J, leaving 5 bases between. The CDR3 sequence is 14 residues long. CDR3 residues: CAWSVLAGANVLTF. The CDR3 nucleotides read TGTGCCTGGAGTGTACTAGCTGGGGCCAACGTCCTGACTTTC.

The V and J genes are TRBV4-2 and TRBJ1-1; D is ambiguous. The CDR3 consists of 14 residues. Per germline, CDR1 LGHNA and CDR2 YNFKEQ. Trimming stripped 3 bases from V and 1 base from J, with 9 bases between. The CDR3, as DNA: TGTGCCAGCAGCCATTCAGAGGGGAACACTGAAGCTTTCTTT. This encodes CASSHSEGNTEAFF.

V is TRBV5-5 and J is TRBJ1-2; D is ambiguous. The CDR3 is 13 amino acids. Trimming shortened V by 4 bases and J by 0 bases, and 7 bases separated the two germline ends. Germline lookup yields CDR1 SGHKS and CDR2 YYEKEE (reference sequence). DNA of the CDR3: TGTGCCAGCAGCGAAGAAGCTAACTATGGCTACACCTTC. Residues: CASSEEANYGYTF.

In the case of this clone: Other DNA sequences within the sample encode an identical CDR3. This chain uses TRBV27 with TRBJ2-1; possible D gene TRBD2, 5 bases. This CDR3 has 14 residues. The ends were cut back, 3 bases at V and 1 base at J, with 7 bases in the middle. The germline gives CDR1 MNHEY, CDR2 SMNVEV (reference sequence). This chain's CDR3 is CASSLRASYNEQFF. The CDR3 coding sequence is TGTGCCAGCAGTTTGAGGGCATCCTACAATGAGCAGTTCTTC.

As concerns this clone: Within the sample, other DNA sequences also encode this same CDR3. The chain employs TRBV28 and TRBJ2-2; D uncertain. This CDR3 is 12 amino acids long. Trimming took off 3 bases at V and 6 bases at J, with 5 bases between the two ends. Looked up from germline, CDR1 is MDHEN and CDR2 is SYDVKM. The CDR3 sequence: CASSFRPGELFF. The CDR3 coding sequence is TGTGCCAGCAGTTTCCGACCCGGGGAGCTGTTTTTT.

The chain uses TRBV11-2 and TRBJ2-1, with a possible D match to TRBD1 (6 bases). Trimming removed 5 bases from V and 7 bases from J, with 15 bases in between. This CDR3 has 14 residues. In germline, CDR1 is SGHAT, CDR2 FQNNGV. The CDR3 sequence is CASSLPPGDNEQFF. DNA for the CDR3: TGTGCCAGCAGCCTTCCGCCAGGGGATAATGAGCAGTTCTTC.

This chain connects TRBV13 to TRBJ2-5; 14 bases map to TRBD2. The CDR3 is made up of 16 amino acids. The ends lost 5 bases at V and 5 bases at J; junction bases unmatched: 7. CDR1 is PRHDT and CDR2 is FYEKMQ in the germline V gene (reference sequence). The CDR3 spells CASSPGTSGRRETQYF. In nucleotides, the CDR3 is TGTGCCAGCAGCCCCGGGACTAGCGGGAGAAGGGAGACCCAGTACTTC. Full variable domain (missing parts from reference TRBV13 and TRBJ2-5): AAGVIQSPRHLIKEKRETATLKCYPIPRHDTVYWYQQGPGQDPQFLISFYEKMQSDKGSIPDRFSAQQFSDYHSELNMSSLELGDSALYFCASSPGTSGRRETQYFGPGTRLLVL.

The chain couples TRBV11-2 to TRBJ1-2; the D gene is possibly TRBD1 (5 bases). V was shortened by 0 bases and J by 9 bases, with 11 bases between the two germline ends. The CDR3 runs to 13 residues. Germline V gives CDR1 SGHAT, CDR2 FQNNGV. CDR3 nucleotides: TGTGCCAGCAGCTTAGATCTGGGGGGAAGCTACACCTTC. Its translation is CASSLDLGGSYTF.

J is TRBJ2-7 and V is TRBV19; D is undetermined. CDR1 is LNHDA, CDR2 SQIVND, per germline (reference sequence). V was cut by 5 bases and J by 0 bases, with 11 bases left in between. The CDR3 contains 14 residues. CDR3 in DNA: TGTGCCAGTAGTGCTTACTACCCCTCCTACGAGCAGTACTTC. This gives the protein CASSAYYPSYEQYF.

This sequence joins TRBV4-1 and TRBJ2-2; 7 bases are a match to TRBD1. In germline, CDR1 is MGHRA, CDR2 YSYEKL. Losses at the gene ends were 3 bases for V and 7 bases for J; bases not matched to a gene: 11. This CDR3 has 16 residues. CDR3 bases: TGCGCCAGCAGCCAGGGGTCAGGGACAGAGAACGGGGAGCTGTTTTTT. It yields the protein CASSQGSGTENGELFF.

The rearrangement uses TRBV7-9 and TRBJ2-3, with D maybe TRBD2 (6 bases). V gave up 0 bases and J gave up 1 base, with 14 bases separating them. Germline CDR1 SEHNR, CDR2 FQNEAQ (reference sequence). CDR3 length: 17 amino acids. CDR3 in DNA: TGTGCCAGCAGCTTAGCGCTCGGCAGACTAGGCACAGATACGCAGTATTTT. This encodes CASSLALGRLGTDTQYF.

The J gene is TRBJ1-1, the V gene TRBV6-6; D is possibly TRBD1 (5 bases). Trimming removed 2 bases from V and 6 bases from J, with 13 bases in between. The CDR3 contains 14 residues. The germline gives CDR1 MNHNY, CDR2 SVGAGI (reference sequence). The DNA of the CDR3 is TGTGCCAGCAGTTACCCGGAAGGGGTCCCTGAAGCTTTCTTT. This codes for CASSYPEGVPEAFF.

The J gene is TRBJ2-5, the V gene TRBV9, with 9 positions matching TRBD1. CDR3 length equals 18 residues. V dropped 3 bases and J dropped 0; count of bases not matched to a gene: 12. Germline loops: CDR1 SGDLS, CDR2 YYNGEE. CDR3 sequence (DNA): TGTGCCAGCAGCGATCCCCCTGGGACAGGGCTGTACCAAGAGACCCAGTACTTC. This sequence encodes CASSDPPGTGLYQETQYF.

The chain has TRBV6-5 and TRBJ1-4, with D perhaps TRBD1 (5 bases). CDR1 MNHEY and CDR2 SVGAGI come from the germline V gene. Trimming cost V 5 bases and J 2 bases, with 12 bases left between them. There are 15 residues in the CDR3. This CDR3 reads CASSLGWGTNEKLFF. Here the CDR3 DNA reads TGTGCCAGCAGTCTGGGGTGGGGGACTAATGAAAAACTGTTTTTT.

The V gene is TRBV5-6, the J gene TRBJ1-2; 8 bases align to TRBD1. The trim removed 4 bases at V and 6 bases at J, leaving 2 bases unmatched. The CDR3 runs to 12 residues. Per the germline V gene, CDR1 is SGHDT and CDR2 is YYEEEE. The CDR3 coding sequence is TGTGCCAGCAGCGGGACAGGCCATGGCTACACCTTC. Its protein is CASSGTGHGYTF.

This clone appeared a single time. V usage is TRBV27 and J usage is TRBJ2-3; TRBD2 agrees at 13 bases. CDR3 length: 17 residues. Germline V gives CDR1 MNHEY, CDR2 SMNVEV (reference sequence). Losses at the gene ends were 5 bases for V and 6 bases for J; bases not matched to a gene: 11. The CDR3 sequence: CASSTWTSGSGYDTQYF. The CDR3 bases are TGTGCCAGCAGTACTTGGACTAGCGGGAGTGGGTACGATACGCAGTATTTT.

This chain connects TRBV28 to TRBJ2-7, with 8 bases identical to TRBD1. The germline V gene has CDR1 MDHEN and CDR2 SYDVKM. The length of the CDR3 is 15 residues. Trimming at V came to 6 bases and at J to 3 bases, leaving 10 bases not matched to a gene. CDR3 coding DNA: TGTGCCAGCAGCCTGGGGACAGGCGGTGACTACGAGCAGTACTTC. Its translation is CASSLGTGGDYEQYF.

This chain uses TRBV25-1 with TRBJ2-2; 7 bases fit TRBD2. The CDR3 is 16 residues long. The junction had 9 bases not matched to a gene; V was cut back by 6 bases and J by 2 bases. Germline V gene data show CDR1 as MGHDK and CDR2 as SYGVNS. For the CDR3, the DNA is TGTGCCAGCAGCCCGTGGGGGGGGAGCAACACCGGGGAGCTGTTTTTT. Encoded protein: CASSPWGGSNTGELFF.

The chain combines TRBV7-6 with TRBJ2-7; D possibly corresponds to TRBD2 (6 bases). The germline V gene has CDR1 SGHVS and CDR2 FNYEAQ. With 5 bases removed from V and 3 bases from J, the gap between germline ends came to 11 bases. The CDR3 covers 13 residues. The CDR3 DNA sequence: TGTGCCAGCAGCCGGGACTTCCTCTACGAGCAGTACTTC. Its protein product is CASSRDFLYEQYF.

This clone was seen a single time. Other DNA sequences in this sample translate to the same CDR3. The chain joins TRBV11-2 to TRBJ2-7, with no clear D. The CDR3 sequence is 12 residues long. Trimming stripped 5 bases from V and 4 bases from J, with 9 bases between. Germline CDR1 is SGHAT and CDR2 is FQNNGV. The DNA for the CDR3 is TGTGCCAGCAGCCGAGTGGCTTACGAGCAGTACTTC. Its translation is CASSRVAYEQYF.